This is a list of T cell receptor beta chains from one sample in a study of prognosis after radiotherapy for stage I lung cancer. TCRdb re-called the multiplex PCR reads with MiXCR, one entry per CDR3 protein. Altogether about 13,000 distinct CDR3 sequences are present, about 50% being singletons, with the ten largest covering approximately 30%. Sequencing was performed on PBMCs, taken before or after stereotactic body radiation therapy (not recorded which). These receptors came from a donor older than 45 with non-small cell lung cancer. Both conserved end residues are part of each CDR3. D genes are given only for firm matches. For some rows the clone size is stated as once, few or many, or as a class when expanded; others skip it.

size,D,V,J,DNA,CDR3
medium-sized,.,TRBV20-1,TRBJ2-7,TGCAGTGCTCCTACAGGGAGGTCCGACGAGCAGTACTTC,CSAPTGRSDEQYF
.,.,TRBV6-1,TRBJ2-7,TGTGCCAGCAGTAGCGGTGGCGGAGCGGGCGCCTACGAGCAGTACTTC,CASSSGGGAGAYEQYF
large,.,TRBV28,TRBJ1-4,TGTGCCAGCAGTCCCTGGGGGGGAACTAATGAAAAACTGTTTTTT,CASSPWGGTNEKLFF
.,TRBD1,TRBV9,TRBJ1-1,TGTGCCAGCAGCGCCGGACAGGGGGCCTCGGTGAACACTGAAGCTTTCTTT,CASSAGQGASVNTEAFF
many,.,TRBV6-5,TRBJ2-3,TGTGCCAGCAGTTACTTATCCGGGCCACAAGGAGATACGCAGTATTTT,CASSYLSGPQGDTQYF
many,TRBD2,TRBV9,TRBJ2-3,TGTGCCAGCAGCGCTAGCGGGTGGGGCACAGATACGCAGTATTTT,CASSASGWGTDTQYF
few,.,TRBV4-1,TRBJ2-1,TGCGCCAGCAGCCAAGGAACAGGCAGGAGCTCCTACAATGAGCAGTTCTTC,CASSQGTGRSSYNEQFF
medium-sized,.,TRBV12-3/TRBV12-4,TRBJ1-2,TGTGCCAGCAGGACTAGGACAGTTGATGGCTACACCTTC,CASRTRTVDGYTF
.,TRBD2,TRBV20-1,TRBJ2-7,TGCAGTGCCTCGGGGAGGGCCCCCTACGAGCAGTACTTC,CSASGRAPYEQYF
.,TRBD2,TRBV6-2/TRBV6-3,TRBJ2-5,TGTGCCAGCAGACCCAGCATAGCGGGAGGGGAGTACCAAGAGACCCAGTACTTC,CASRPSIAGGEYQETQYF
many,TRBD2,TRBV7-2,TRBJ2-7,TGTGCCAGCAGCGCACGGCCCGGGATTAGCGGGAGGGCCTGGGTCAACGAGCAGTACTTC,CASSARPGISGRAWVNEQYF
.,TRBD2,TRBV7-3,TRBJ2-2,TGTGCCAGCTTCCTAGCGGGAGACGGTCGAGCGGAGCTGTTTTTT,CASFLAGDGRAELFF
.,.,TRBV7-9,TRBJ2-5,TGTGCCAGCAGCTTAGCGGTGGGGGGTTCGGTGACCCAGTACTTC,CASSLAVGGSVTQYF
once,.,TRBV6-1,TRBJ2-7,TGTGGCAGTTCAACAGGGAGCTCCTACGAGCAGTACTTC,CGSSTGSSYEQYF
many,.,TRBV10-3,TRBJ2-7,TGTGCCATCAGTGAAGCCCACAGCTCCTACGAGCAGTACTTC,CAISEAHSSYEQYF
.,TRBD2,TRBV5-1,TRBJ2-1,TGCGCCGGCAGCTTGTCCGCATACAAGTTAGCGGGGGTTTCCTACAATGAGCAGTTCTTC,CAGSLSAYKLAGVSYNEQFF
medium-sized,.,TRBV7-8,TRBJ2-1,TGTGCCAGCAGCTCCGGGGGGGGGACAGGGCCAAAGAACTACAATGAGCAGTTCTTC,CASSSGGGTGPKNYNEQFF
many,.,TRBV3-1,TRBJ2-5,TGTGCCAGCAGCCAATGGATATTGGAGACCCAGTACTTC,CASSQWILETQYF
large,.,TRBV9,TRBJ1-2,TGTGCCAGCAGCCCAGGACAATCAGGACGGACTTGGAGTGGCTCCGGCTACACCTTC,CASSPGQSGRTWSGSGYTF
.,TRBD2,TRBV10-3,TRBJ2-7,TGTGCCATCAGTGAGGGGACTAGCGGGGTCTACGAGCAGTACTTC,CAISEGTSGVYEQYF
.,TRBD2,TRBV6-2/TRBV6-3,TRBJ2-1,TGTGCCAGCAGTTCGGGACTAGCGGCTAGGGAGCAGTTCTTC,CASSSGLAAREQFF
.,TRBD2,TRBV6-9,TRBJ2-7,TGTGCCAGCAGTTACCGTAATCTAGAGACTAGCGGGAGAGAGCCTTGGTACGAGCAGTACTTC,CASSYRNLETSGREPWYEQYF
.,TRBD1,TRBV4-2,TRBJ2-2,TGTGCCAGCAGCCAAGCGACAGGGGACGAAACCGGGGAGCTGTTTTTT,CASSQATGDETGELFF
many,TRBD2,TRBV28,TRBJ2-5,TGTGCCAGCAGGGGGACTAGCGGTTCCCAAGAGACCCAGTACTTC,CASRGTSGSQETQYF
.,TRBD2,TRBV28,TRBJ2-2,TGTGCCAGCAGACCTCTTTACGGGACTAGTAAGATCACCGGGGAGATGTTTTTT,CASRPLYGTSKITGEMFF
.,.,TRBV15,TRBJ1-1,TGTGCCACCACCAAGAACCCTAGGGACGCTGAAGCTTTCTTT,CATTKNPRDAEAFF
.,.,TRBV18,TRBJ2-7,TGTGCCAGCTCACGACCGGGACGGGCCTACGAGCAGTACTTC,CASSRPGRAYEQYF
many,.,TRBV20-1,TRBJ2-4,TGCAGTGCTAATCTCCTTGACATTCAGTACTTC,CSANLLDIQYF
medium-sized,.,TRBV6-2/TRBV6-3,TRBJ2-3,TGTGCCAGCAGTGAACAACGACAGATCGCCACAGATACGCAGTATTTT,CASSEQRQIATDTQYF
.,.,TRBV20-1,TRBJ2-2,TGCAGTGCTAGAGAAGCGGTGCGCTTAAACACCGGGGAGCTGTTTTTT,CSAREAVRLNTGELFF
many,TRBD1,TRBV9,TRBJ2-7,TGTGCCAGCAGCCAAACACAGGGGGCGGGCGAGCAGTACTTC,CASSQTQGAGEQYF
.,.,TRBV20-1,TRBJ2-5,TGCAGTGCTAGACAGAGCAGGAGTATGGAGACCAAGTACTTC,CSARQSRSMETKYF
.,TRBD1,TRBV28,TRBJ2-7,TGTGCCAGCATTCGTCAGGGGGCGAAATACGAGCAGTACTTC,CASIRQGAKYEQYF
.,TRBD1,TRBV5-1,TRBJ2-7,TGCGCCAGCAGCCCGAGGGGGACAGGGTCGGGAGAGCAGTACTTC,CASSPRGTGSGEQYF
medium-sized,.,TRBV28,TRBJ1-4,TGTGCCAGCAGTTTACCGGCCGGGTTCGGGGAAAAACTGTTTTTT,CASSLPAGFGEKLFF
few,.,TRBV20-1,TRBJ1-1,TGCAGTGCTCGGAAGGGGCAGAGTAACACTGAAGCTTCCTTT,CSARKGQSNTEASF
medium-sized,.,TRBV6-1,TRBJ2-1,TGTGCCAGCAGCCGGGGGGCGAGCTCCTACAATGAGCAGTTCTTC,CASSRGASSYNEQFF
.,.,TRBV5-6,TRBJ2-3,TGTGCCAGCAGCCCCGGGCTCGCCACACTGGAAAATACGCAGTATTTT,CASSPGLATLENTQYF
medium-sized,TRBD2,TRBV6-1,TRBJ2-3,TGTGCCAGCAGCAGCGGGAGATCAGATACGCAGTATTTT,CASSSGRSDTQYF
.,.,TRBV24-1,TRBJ2-3,TGTGCCACCAGCTTTTCCCAAGCCACAGATACGCAGTATTTT,CATSFSQATDTQYF
medium-sized,TRBD1,TRBV20-1,TRBJ1-1,TGCAGTGCTAGGAAGGGACAGGGCCTGGCTTTCTTT,CSARKGQGLAFF
.,.,TRBV7-2,TRBJ2-1,TGTGCCAGCAGCACCCTCGGGTTGGGGCACAATGAGAAGTTCTTC,CASSTLGLGHNEKFF
medium-sized,TRBD2,TRBV11-2,TRBJ2-2,TGTGCCAGCAGTCCAAGACTAGCGGGGGTGGCCGGGGAGCTGTTTTTT,CASSPRLAGVAGELFF
many,.,TRBV4-3,TRBJ2-3,TGCGCCAGCAGCCAAGATTCGTGGGAGGAGGGCACAGATACGCAGTATTTT,CASSQDSWEEGTDTQYF
medium-sized,TRBD2,TRBV27,TRBJ2-7,TGTGCCAGCGGGGAGGGACGCAACCCATCCTACGAGCAGTACTTC,CASGEGRNPSYEQYF